This passage covers 24 T cell receptor beta chains from one sample sequenced in a study of OX40 agonist ivuxolimab in advanced cancers. Produced via immunoSEQ multiplex PCR; TCRdb's table is partial and in-frame only. This table has tens of thousands of clones, approximately 90% appearing once. The specimen comprised CD4+ or CD8+ T cells sorted from blood, sampled in a trial of the OX40 agonist ivuxolimab. The receptor set was obtained from an adult with an advanced solid tumor such as melanoma, head and neck, liver or kidney cancer.

This sequence joins TRBV7-9 and TRBJ1-1, with D uncertain. The CDR3 has 13 amino acids. CDR1 SEHNR and CDR2 FQNEAQ come from the germline V gene (reference sequence). V lost 5 bases, J lost 10 bases, and 17 bases lay in between. This CDR3 reads CASSAPPAVRAFF. Written as DNA, the CDR3 is TGTGCCAGCAGCGCCCCTCCAGCGGTAAGAGCTTTCTTT.

V and J are TRBV27 and TRBJ2-6, with 7 nucleotides matching TRBD1. The V segment lost 6 bases and the J segment 0 bases; nucleotides outside the gene matches: 11. The CDR3 runs to 18 residues. Germline lookup yields CDR1 MNHEY and CDR2 SMNVEV (reference sequence). CDR3 bases: TGTGCCAGCAGCCCAGGGACAGTCCTATTCTCTGGGGCCAACGTCCTGACTTTC. Protein product: CASSPGTVLFSGANVLTF. Based on the CDR3 plus reference TRBV27 and TRBJ2-6, the full variable domain is EAQVTQNPRYLITVTGKKLTVTCSQNMNHEYMSWYRQDPGLGLRQIYYSMNVEVTDKGDVPEGYKVSRKEKRNFPLILESPSPNQTSLYFCASSPGTVLFSGANVLTFGAGSRLTVL.

The chain recombines TRBV6-1 with TRBJ2-3, with 7 nucleotides matching TRBD2. Germline CDR1 is MNHNS and CDR2 is SASEGT. This CDR3 is 17 amino acids long. Germline trimming cut 1 base from V and 3 bases from J; bases unmatched to any gene: 10. The CDR3 is CASSEERRSRGTDTQYF. CDR3 nucleotides: TGTGCCAGCAGTGAAGAGCGGAGGTCGCGGGGGACAGATACGCAGTATTTT.

The chain uses TRBV9 and TRBJ1-3; TRBD1 agrees at 8 bases. CDR3 length: 15 amino acids. Germline values: CDR1 SGDLS, CDR2 YYNGEE. The ends lost 4 bases at V and 5 bases at J; junction bases unmatched: 8. The CDR3 sequence is CASSSDRGRRNTIYF. The CDR3 nucleotides are TGTGCCAGCAGCTCTGACAGGGGAAGAAGAAACACCATATATTTT.

The rearrangement uses TRBV7-9 and TRBJ2-5, with TRBD2 identical over 9 bases. This CDR3 comprises 15 residues. V shed 3 bases and J 4 bases; nucleotides not matched to a gene: 6. The germline V gene encodes CDR1 SEHNR and CDR2 FQNEAQ (reference sequence). This CDR3 reads CASSFRRGGSETQYF. The CDR3 DNA reads as TGTGCCAGCAGCTTCCGGCGGGGGGGATCAGAGACCCAGTACTTC.

Points on this clone: The same CDR3 can be traced to other DNA sequences in this sample. The chain is built from TRBV5-1 and TRBJ2-5; D may be TRBD1 (6 bases). Per the germline V gene, CDR1 is SGHRS and CDR2 is YFSETQ. CDR3 length equals 15 residues. Trimming removed 4 bases at V and 0 bases at J, with 13 bases between. The CDR3 DNA reads TGCGCCAGCAGCGGAAGCCAGGGGTACCAAGAGACCCAGTACTTC. Protein sequence: CASSGSQGYQETQYF.

The CDR3 here is CASSSGLAVIQETQYF. Written as DNA, the CDR3 is TGCGCCAGCAGCTCGGGACTAGCGGTGATCCAAGAGACCCAGTACTTC. V gene TRBV5-1 combines with J gene TRBJ2-5; the match to TRBD2 covers 11 bases. V was clipped by 3 bases and J by 1 base; unmatched bases: 5. The CDR3 is made up of 16 amino acids. Per germline, CDR1 SGHRS and CDR2 YFSETQ.

V usage is TRBV27 and J usage is TRBJ1-4; D unresolved. V was pared by 0 bases and J by 8 bases, with 22 bases between. Germline CDR1 reads MNHEY; CDR2 reads SMNVEV (reference sequence). This CDR3 contains 18 residues. Written as DNA, the CDR3 is TGTGCCAGCAGTTTATCGCCGGGGAGGAATCGTCCTATCGAAAAACTGTTTTTT. Amino acids: CASSLSPGRNRPIEKLFF.

The V and J genes are TRBV28 and TRBJ1-1; no clear D. The CDR3 consists of 13 residues. Between the trimmed V and J ends, which lost 5 bases and 2 bases, there was a span of 9 bases. Germline loops: CDR1 MDHEN, CDR2 SYDVKM. CDR3 DNA: TGTGCCAGCAGTCACAAAAGAAACACTGAAGCTTTCTTT. Residues: CASSHKRNTEAFF.

The genes are TRBV19 and TRBJ1-2; D unresolved. V was shortened by 3 bases and J by 0 bases, with 14 bases between the two germline ends. The CDR3 consists of 16 residues. From germline, CDR1 is LNHDA and CDR2 SQIVND (reference sequence). CDR3: CASSIIRAQPNYGYTF. As DNA, the CDR3 is TGTGCCAGTAGTATTATAAGGGCCCAGCCTAACTATGGCTACACCTTC.

V is TRBV2 and J is TRBJ1-2; no clear D. The germline gives CDR1 SNHLY, CDR2 FYNNEI. Trimming cost V 5 bases and J 1 base, with 8 bases left between them. The CDR3 is 13 amino acids. CDR3 sequence: CASSTQNNYGYTF. For the CDR3, the DNA is TGTGCCAGCAGTACCCAGAATAACTATGGCTACACCTTC.

The J gene is TRBJ1-2, the V gene TRBV27; 8 nucleotides agree with TRBD1. V gave up 2 bases and J gave up 8 bases; unmatched junction bases: 10. The CDR3 extends over 15 amino acids. From germline, CDR1 is MNHEY and CDR2 SMNVEV (reference sequence). The CDR3 bases are TGTGCCAGCAGTTTAGCCCCGGACAGGGCATACGGCTACACCTTC. Translating it yields CASSLAPDRAYGYTF.

The CDR3 region is CASSLLAGAYEQYF. CDR3 nucleotides: TGTGCCAGCAGCCTACTGGCGGGGGCCTACGAGCAGTACTTC. This chain connects TRBV7-6 to TRBJ2-7; 7 bases match TRBD2. In germline, CDR1 is SGHVS, CDR2 FNYEAQ. Trimming took 5 bases from V and 2 from J; bases not matched to a gene: 6. The length of the CDR3 is 14 residues.

This chain joins TRBV2 and TRBJ1-2; TRBD1 is a possible D gene (5 bases). V lost 8 bases, J lost 4 bases, and 11 bases lay in between. CDR1 SNHLY and CDR2 FYNNEI come from the germline V gene. There are 12 residues in the CDR3. The CDR3 DNA is TGTGCCAGCGATACAGGACGCTATGGCTACACCTTC. Translating it yields CASDTGRYGYTF. Full variable domain (remainder filled in from reference TRBV2 and TRBJ1-2): EPEVTQTPSHQVTQMGQEVILRCVPISNHLYFYWYRQILGQKVEFLVSFYNNEISEKSEIFDDQFSVERPDGSNFTLKIRSTKLEDSAMYFCASDTGRYGYTFGSGTRLTVV.

The CDR3 DNA is TGTGCCAGTAGTATCATGGGGGATAAAAACTATGGCTACACCTTC. This sequence encodes CASSIMGDKNYGYTF. This chain links TRBV19 with TRBJ1-2; D possibly corresponds to TRBD1 (5 bases). CDR3 length equals 15 residues. Trimming took off 3 bases at V and 2 bases at J, with 13 bases between the two ends. Per the germline V gene, CDR1 is LNHDA and CDR2 is SQIVND (reference sequence).

The chain links TRBV5-1 to TRBJ2-1; 9 bases align to TRBD2. The CDR3 has 15 residues. CDR1 and CDR2 from the germline V gene are SGHRS and YFSETQ. J was trimmed by 4 bases and V by 0 bases; bases with no gene match: 2. The CDR3, as DNA: TGCGCCAGCAGCTTGGCTACTAGCGGGTACAATGAGCAGTTCTTC. It translates to CASSLATSGYNEQFF.

This sequence joins TRBV25-1 and TRBJ2-3, with D perhaps matching TRBD1 (6 bases). Trimming stripped 6 bases from V and 4 bases from J, with 17 bases between. This CDR3 spans 15 amino acids. CDR1 and CDR2 from the germline V gene are MGHDK and SYGVNS. CDR3: CASSQIYGGPDTQYF. Here the CDR3 DNA reads TGTGCCAGCAGCCAGATTTATGGGGGCCCAGATACGCAGTATTTT. Together with reference TRBV25-1 and TRBJ2-3, the CDR3 gives the full variable domain: EADIYQTPRYLVIGTGKKITLECSQTMGHDKMYWYQQDPGMELHLIHYSYGVNSTEKGDLSSESTVSRIRTEHFPLTLESARPSHTSQYLCASSQIYGGPDTQYFGPGTRLTVL.

This chain joins TRBV5-1 and TRBJ1-3; 8 positions agree with TRBD1. The CDR3 loop spans 16 amino acids. Trimming removed 3 bases from V and 3 bases from J; junction bases left unmatched: 8. Germline CDR1 is SGHRS and CDR2 is YFSETQ. Here the CDR3 DNA reads TGCGCCAGCAGCTCTGGACAGGGAAGGATTGGAAACACCATATATTTT. Translated: CASSSGQGRIGNTIYF.

This sequence joins TRBV19 and TRBJ2-5; TRBD2 agrees at 13 bases. CDR3 length equals 19 residues. With V trimmed by 7 bases and J by 5 bases, 19 bases remained unmatched. Germline lookup yields CDR1 LNHDA and CDR2 SQIVND (reference sequence). The CDR3 DNA follows: TGTGCCAGTACCCCCCCGGGGACTAGCGGGGTTCCCGGGAGTGAGACCCAGTACTTC. This gives the protein CASTPPGTSGVPGSETQYF. The whole variable domain, remainder taken from reference TRBV19 and TRBJ2-5, is DGGITQSPKYLFRKEGQNVTLSCEQNLNHDAMYWYRQDPGQGLRLIYYSQIVNDFQKGDIAEGYSVSREKKESFPLTVTSAQKNPTAFYLCASTPPGTSGVPGSETQYFGPGTRLLVL.

This clone was observed a handful of times. The same CDR3 also results from other DNA sequences found in this sample. The chain is built from TRBV20-1 and TRBJ2-4, with D perhaps TRBD2 (6 bases). There are 11 residues in the CDR3. Germline V lookup: CDR1 DFQATT, CDR2 SNEGSKA (reference sequence). V lost 1 base to trimming and J lost 8 bases, with 6 bases between them. CDR3 region: CSARGGDIQYF. The CDR3 DNA sequence: TGCAGTGCTAGAGGGGGGGACATTCAGTACTTC.

The chain uses TRBV19 and TRBJ1-5; perhaps TRBD1 as D (5 bases). This CDR3 region has 14 residues. V lost 6 bases and J 4 bases, leaving 13 bases between the germline ends. Germline V gene sequence: CDR1 LNHDA, CDR2 SQIVND (reference sequence). Here the CDR3 DNA reads TGTGCCAGTAGCCTTGTAGGGGCGAATCAGCCCCAGCATTTT. Protein sequence: CASSLVGANQPQHF.

V is TRBV5-1 and J is TRBJ2-5; tentative D call: TRBD2 (6 bases). This CDR3 region has 15 residues. CDR1 and CDR2 from the germline V gene are SGHRS and YFSETQ. The ends were cut back, 1 base at V and 2 bases at J, with 12 bases in the middle. The DNA for the CDR3 is TGCGCCAGCAGCTTGTCGGGGGTATGGCAAGAGACCCAGTACTTC. Translation gives CASSLSGVWQETQYF.

The V call is TRBV18, the J call TRBJ2-6; D gene ambiguous. CDR1 is KGHSH, CDR2 LQKENI, per germline. Trimming took 2 bases from V and 2 from J, leaving 13 bases between them. The CDR3 is made up of 17 amino acids. The chain's CDR3 is CASSPMTNSPGANVLTF. The DNA for the CDR3 is TGTGCCAGCTCACCAATGACAAACTCTCCTGGGGCCAACGTCCTGACTTTC.

The chain carries TRBV19 and TRBJ1-5; unclear D gene. This CDR3 contains 15 residues. V was pared by 4 bases and J by 1 base, with 11 bases between. Germline-derived CDR1 and CDR2 are LNHDA and SQIVND (reference sequence). Here the CDR3 reads CASSTGRASNQPQHF. The CDR3 nucleotides read TGTGCCAGTAGTACTGGGAGGGCGAGCAATCAGCCCCAGCATTTT. Together with reference TRBV19 and TRBJ1-5, the CDR3 gives the full variable domain: DGGITQSPKYLFRKEGQNVTLSCEQNLNHDAMYWYRQDPGQGLRLIYYSQIVNDFQKGDIAEGYSVSREKKESFPLTVTSAQKNPTAFYLCASSTGRASNQPQHFGDGTRLSIL.